The entry below gives a single T cell receptor (beta chain) sequence along with its context. Its target is unknown. This entry belongs to a study of T-cell memory formation after mild COVID-19. Study results and caveats: Pre-infection memory held some responding clones, suggesting pre-existing cross-reactive T cells responded. CD4+ contracting clones lay mainly in CM and EM, CD8+ ones in EMRA.

Losses at the gene ends were 0 bases for V and 7 bases for J; bases not matched to a gene: 4. This CDR3 has 14 amino acids. CDR1 is SQVTM and CDR2 is ANQGSEA in the germline V gene. TCRdb itself ran the 5' RACE reads through MiXCR, one entry per CDR3 protein. The data show some 440,000 distinct CDR3 sequences, 20% to 25% seen once. The sequencing sample was made of PBMCs or a T cell subset sorted from them (not recorded which). The TCR sequence derives from an adult woman who had mild COVID-19 (a few samples of this study predate the infection). Cell type and time point are not known. The chain uses TRBV29-1 and TRBJ1-1, with 11 bases identical to TRBD1. CDR3 coding DNA: TGCAGCGTTGAAGATCGGGACAGGGGGAATGAAGCTTTCTTT. Residues: CSVEDRDRGNEAFF. Looking up the rest from reference TRBV29-1 and TRBJ1-1 gives the full variable domain: SAVISQKPSRDICQRGTSLTIQCQVDSQVTMMFWYRQQPGQSLTLIATANQGSEATYESGFVIDKFPISRPNLTFSTLTVSNMSPEDSSIYLCSVEDRDRGNEAFFGQGTRLTVV.